One sample yielded the 31 T cell receptor beta chains listed below, sequenced in a study of blood T cell repertoires in COVID-19. This table comes from immunoSEQ multiplex PCR, and its TCRdb copy is limited to in-frame clones, with some not included. This table holds tens of thousands of clones, 87% found once. The sequenced sample was peripheral blood. Receptor source: a human donor in a cohort sampled during active COVID-19.

This clone was seen just once. This chain joins TRBV9 and TRBJ1-1; 8 bases map to TRBD1. Germline V gene sequence: CDR1 SGDLS, CDR2 YYNGEE. The ends lost 2 bases at V and 6 bases at J; junction bases unmatched: 9. The CDR3 is 15 amino acids. CDR3 amino acids: CASSVGQGAHPEAFF. CDR3 DNA: TGTGCCAGCAGCGTGGGGCAGGGGGCTCACCCTGAAGCTTTCTTT.

The genes are TRBV2 and TRBJ2-3, with D possibly TRBD2 on 5 matching bases. This CDR3 has 15 amino acids. The V end lost 8 bases, the J end lost 0 bases, and 15 bases lay between the germline ends. Germline CDR1 SNHLY, CDR2 FYNNEI. The CDR3 DNA sequence: TGTGCCAGCGGAGAGCGGAGAACTAGCACAGATACGCAGTATTTT. The encoded protein is CASGERRTSTDTQYF.

V and J are TRBV30 and TRBJ1-4, with 8 bases aligning to TRBD1. Germline CDR1 GTSNPN, CDR2 SVGIG (reference sequence). The CDR3 has 15 residues. V trimming: 3 bases; J trimming: 2 bases; junction bases outside the gene matches: 5. CDR3 sequence reads: CAWRTRGLTNEKLFF. In DNA, the CDR3 is TGTGCCTGGAGGACCAGGGGGCTTACTAATGAAAAACTGTTTTTT. Variable domain in full (rest from reference TRBV30 and TRBJ1-4): SQTIHQWPATLVQPVGSPLSLECTVEGTSNPNLYWYRQAAGRGLQLLFYSVGIGQISSEVPQNLSASRPQDRQFILSSKKLLLSDSGFYLCAWRTRGLTNEKLFFGSGTQLSVL.

This chain links TRBV4-2 with TRBJ2-5, with TRBD2 identical over 11 bases. This CDR3 comprises 15 residues. Germline values: CDR1 LGHNA, CDR2 YNFKEQ. V trimming: 3 bases; J trimming: 2 bases; junction bases outside the gene matches: 2. This CDR3 is CASSQGLAVQETQYF. The CDR3 region has the DNA TGTGCCAGCAGCCAGGGACTAGCGGTACAAGAGACCCAGTACTTC.

In this sample, this clone turned up once. The CDR3 sequence is CASSLGLGGKETQYF. The CDR3 DNA follows: TGTGCCAGCAGCTTAGGCCTGGGGGGAAAAGAGACCCAGTACTTC. The chain employs TRBV13 and TRBJ2-5, with D perhaps matching TRBD2 (6 bases). From germline, CDR1 is PRHDT and CDR2 FYEKMQ (reference sequence). This CDR3 contains 15 residues. V was cut by 0 bases and J by 3 bases, with 11 bases left in between. Drawing the rest from reference TRBV13 and TRBJ2-5, the complete variable domain is AAGVIQSPRHLIKEKRETATLKCYPIPRHDTVYWYQQGPGQDPQFLISFYEKMQSDKGSIPDRFSAQQFSDYHSELNMSSLELGDSALYFCASSLGLGGKETQYFGPGTRLLVL.

This chain links TRBV7-2 with TRBJ2-2; possibly TRBD2 for D (7 bases). The CDR3 contains 17 residues. Germline V gene sequence: CDR1 SGHTA, CDR2 FQGNSA. V lost 4 bases, J lost 5 bases, and 20 bases lay in between. CDR3 region: CASSWGSGGGRTGELFF. The CDR3 DNA sequence: TGTGCCAGCAGCTGGGGGTCTGGCGGGGGCAGGACCGGGGAGCTGTTTTTT.

J is TRBJ1-5 and V is TRBV19, with 8 bases aligning to TRBD1. Germline CDR1 LNHDA, CDR2 SQIVND (reference sequence). This CDR3 region has 15 residues. The V gene end was trimmed by 4 bases and the J gene end by 5 bases; junction bases not matched to a gene: 7. The CDR3 nucleotides read TGTGCCAGTAGTACCCGACAGGGGCCGTATCAGCCCCAGCATTTT. It translates to CASSTRQGPYQPQHF.

The chain employs TRBV30 and TRBJ2-1, with D tentatively TRBD2 (5 bases). Germline V gives CDR1 GTSNPN, CDR2 SVGIG (reference sequence). This CDR3 has 15 amino acids. The V end was cut by 3 bases, the J end by 5 bases, with 17 bases between. CDR3 sequence: CAWSPDWTGNNEQFF. CDR3 in DNA: TGTGCCTGGAGCCCCGACTGGACTGGGAACAATGAGCAGTTCTTC.

The V call is TRBV3-1 (or the pseudogene TRBV3-2), the J call TRBJ2-1; D may be TRBD2 (6 bases). Looked up from germline, CDR1 is LGHDT and CDR2 is YNNKEL (reference sequence). CDR3 size: 15 residues. Trimming took 7 bases from V and 0 from J, leaving 13 bases between them. CDR3 region: CASTPGVSSYNEQFF. As DNA, the CDR3 is TGTGCCAGCACCCCGGGGGTAAGCTCCTACAATGAGCAGTTCTTC.

This sequence joins TRBV5-1 and TRBJ1-3, with unresolved D. Per the germline V gene, CDR1 is SGHRS and CDR2 is YFSETQ. Trimming shortened V by 3 bases and J by 4 bases, and 14 bases separated the two germline ends. This CDR3 has 15 residues. CDR3 residues: CASSSEGSRGNTIYF. CDR3 DNA: TGCGCCAGCAGCTCCGAAGGGAGCAGGGGAAACACCATATATTTT. The full variable domain, rest sourced from reference TRBV5-1 and TRBJ1-3, is KAGVTQTPRYLIKTRGQQVTLSCSPISGHRSVSWYQQTPGQGLQFLFEYFSETQRNKGNFPGRFSGRQFSNSRSEMNVSTLELGDSALYLCASSSEGSRGNTIYFGEGSWLTVV.

This chain uses TRBV4-1 with TRBJ2-7; 9 nucleotides align to TRBD1. Trimming took 3 bases from V and 6 from J; bases not matched to a gene: 9. Germline V gene sequence: CDR1 MGHRA, CDR2 YSYEKL. This CDR3 is 15 amino acids long. CDR3 residues: CASSQGTGNTPEQYF. The CDR3 DNA follows: TGCGCCAGCAGCCAGGGGACAGGGAACACCCCCGAGCAGTACTTC.

The CDR3 DNA reads as TGCAGTGCTAGTGGGCCAGGGGGAATCGGGTCACCCCTCCACTTT. Translating gives CSASGPGGIGSPLHF. The chain couples TRBV20-1 to TRBJ1-6, with 7 bases identical to TRBD1. V trimming: 3 bases; J trimming: 10 bases; junction bases outside the gene matches: 12. Germline V gives CDR1 DFQATT, CDR2 SNEGSKA (reference sequence). CDR3 size: 15 residues.

This clone has just one count. The chain links TRBV7-2 to TRBJ1-2; D is uncertain. Germline V gene lookup returns CDR1 SGHTA and CDR2 FQGNSA. The CDR3 runs 11 residues. Trimming pared 1 base from V and 8 bases from J, leaving 5 bases between. The CDR3: CASSLERGYTF. CDR3 nucleotide sequence: TGTGCCAGCAGCTTAGAGAGGGGCTACACCTTC.

This sequence joins TRBV12-3 or TRBV12-4 and TRBJ2-3, with 8 nucleotides matching TRBD1. V trimming: 5 bases; J trimming: 8 bases; junction bases outside the gene matches: 3. CDR3 length equals 12 residues. Here the CDR3 reads CASSLDRATQYF. In nucleotides, the CDR3 is TGTGCCAGCAGTCTGGACAGGGCTACGCAGTATTTT.

The rearrangement joins TRBV19 to TRBJ1-5, with D unclear. The ends were cut back, 6 bases at V and 3 bases at J, with 18 bases in the middle. The CDR3 totals 16 residues. Germline V CDR1 and CDR2: LNHDA, SQIVND (reference sequence). CDR3 sequence (DNA): TGTGCCAGTAGGACCCCGGATAGGACTATCAATCAGCCCCAGCATTTT. It codes for CASRTPDRTINQPQHF.

This rearrangement joins TRBV6-5 to TRBJ1-5, with no clear D. Germline assignment: CDR1 MNHEY and CDR2 SVGAGI. V was shortened by 5 bases and J by 0 bases, with 8 bases between the two germline ends. The CDR3 runs 14 residues. CDR3 sequence: CASSTTYSNQPQHF. The CDR3 nucleotides are TGTGCCAGCAGTACCACCTATAGCAATCAGCCCCAGCATTTT.

The chain employs TRBV5-8 and TRBJ2-7; 8 nucleotides agree with TRBD2. V lost 4 bases to trimming and J lost 5 bases; unmatched junction nucleotides: 11. The CDR3 contains 15 residues. Germline loops: CDR1 SGHTS, CDR2 YDEGEE. The CDR3 coding sequence is TGTGCCAGCAGCCGGGGGGGGACATATCTCGACGAGCAGTACTTC. It specifies CASSRGGTYLDEQYF. The variable domain in full, completed from reference TRBV5-8 and TRBJ2-7, reads EAGVTQSPTHLIKTRGQQATLRCSPISGHTSVYWYQQALGLGLQFLLWYDEGEERNRGNFPPRFSGRQFPNYSSELNVNALELEDSALYLCASSRGGTYLDEQYFGPGTRLTVT.

This chain connects TRBV7-3 to TRBJ2-1; 10 positions agree with TRBD2. This CDR3 contains 16 residues. Per germline, CDR1 SGHTA and CDR2 FQGTGA. The junction had 5 bases not matched to a gene; V was cut back by 3 bases and J by 3 bases. The CDR3: CASSFTGTSVYNEQFF. The CDR3 DNA is TGTGCCAGCAGCTTTACCGGGACTAGCGTCTACAATGAGCAGTTCTTC. The variable domain in full, completed from reference TRBV7-3 and TRBJ2-1, reads GAGVSQTPSNKVTEKGKYVELRCDPISGHTALYWYRQSLGQGPEFLIYFQGTGAADDSGLPNDRFFAVRPEGSVSTLKIQRTERGDSAVYLCASSFTGTSVYNEQFFGPGTRLTVL.

V and J are TRBV7-3 and TRBJ2-1; 9 positions match TRBD2. J was trimmed by 1 base and V by 5 bases; bases with no gene match: 6. This CDR3 is 16 amino acids long. The germline V gene encodes CDR1 SGHTA and CDR2 FQGTGA. Written as DNA, the CDR3 is TGTGCCAGCAGCCAGACTAGCGGCCATTCCTACAATGAGCAGTTCTTC. Protein sequence: CASSQTSGHSYNEQFF.

The chain employs TRBV5-1 and TRBJ2-5; D may be TRBD2 (5 bases). CDR1 and CDR2 from the germline V gene are SGHRS and YFSETQ. The V gene lost 0 bases and the J gene lost 2 bases, with 14 bases spanning the gap. CDR3 size: 16 residues. Written as DNA, the CDR3 is TGCGCCAGCAGCTTGGCCCCTTTAGCGCCGCAAGAGACCCAGTACTTC. Its translation: CASSLAPLAPQETQYF.

V gene TRBV5-4 combines with J gene TRBJ2-1; weak D call: TRBD1 (5 bases). From germline, CDR1 is SGHNT and CDR2 YYREEE (reference sequence). The CDR3 consists of 15 residues. V lost 2 bases and J 3 bases, leaving 12 bases between the germline ends. The CDR3 spells CASSFGVQVYNEQFF. The DNA for the CDR3 is TGTGCCAGCAGCTTTGGAGTACAGGTCTACAATGAGCAGTTCTTC.

The gene calls are TRBV5-1 and TRBJ2-7, with a tentative D call TRBD1 (7 bases). Germline V gene data show CDR1 as SGHRS and CDR2 as YFSETQ. Trimming shortened V by 3 bases and J by 3 bases, and 13 bases separated the two germline ends. This CDR3 has 14 amino acids. CDR3 coding DNA: TGCGCCAGCAGCTCAGGGGGGTTCGGCTACGAGCAGTACTTC. It translates to CASSSGGFGYEQYF.

V and J are TRBV7-9 and TRBJ1-4; no reliable D call. Germline V gene data show CDR1 as SEHNR and CDR2 as FQNEAQ (reference sequence). Trimming removed 5 bases at V and 3 bases at J, with 13 bases between. The CDR3 spans 15 residues. The CDR3 coding sequence is TGTGCCAGCAGCCGGTTAGGGAGCGCTAATGAAAAACTGTTTTTT. Protein: CASSRLGSANEKLFF.

V gene TRBV28 combines with J gene TRBJ1-1, with 9 bases aligning to TRBD1. Unmatched junction bases numbered 1, after V lost 4 bases and J lost 1 base. Germline V gene sequence: CDR1 MDHEN, CDR2 SYDVKM. The CDR3 has 14 amino acids. The DNA of the CDR3 is TGTGCCAGCAGTTCGGGACAGGGGAACACTGAAGCTTTCTTT. This gives the protein CASSSGQGNTEAFF.

This clone was recorded once. V usage is TRBV7-9 and J usage is TRBJ2-7, with D possibly TRBD2 on 5 matching bases. From germline, CDR1 is SEHNR and CDR2 FQNEAQ (reference sequence). CDR3 length: 17 amino acids. Trimming left V 7 bases short and J 0 bases short, with 22 bases between. This chain's CDR3 is CASTPRGGRSNSYEQYF. The CDR3 DNA reads TGTGCCAGCACCCCCCGAGGAGGCCGGTCTAACTCCTACGAGCAGTACTTC. Combining the CDR3 with reference TRBV7-9 and TRBJ2-7 gives the whole variable domain DTGVSQNPRHKITKRGQNVTFRCDPISEHNRLYWYRQTLGQGPEFLTYFQNEAQLEKSRLLSDRFSAERPKGSFSTLEIQRTEQGDSAMYLCASTPRGGRSNSYEQYFGPGTRLTVT.

The chain employs TRBV28 and TRBJ2-6; tentatively, D is TRBD2 (5 bases). CDR1 MDHEN and CDR2 SYDVKM come from the germline V gene. Trimming stripped 1 base from V and 0 bases from J, with 13 bases between. This CDR3 region has 18 residues. Here the CDR3 DNA reads TGTGCCAGCAGTTTATTGGGCGGGTTAGACTCTGGGGCCAACGTCCTGACTTTC. As protein: CASSLLGGLDSGANVLTF.

This clone was picked up one time. The chain has TRBV19 and TRBJ2-3, with 7 bases aligning to TRBD2. Looked up from germline, CDR1 is LNHDA and CDR2 is SQIVND (reference sequence). The ends lost 4 bases at V and 5 bases at J; junction bases unmatched: 6. The CDR3 is 14 amino acids. CDR3 protein: CASSTSGPRDTQYF. Written as DNA, the CDR3 is TGTGCCAGTAGTACTAGCGGACCCCGAGATACGCAGTATTTT.

The rearrangement joins TRBV5-6 to TRBJ2-7; 8 bases are shared with TRBD1. Per the germline V gene, CDR1 is SGHDT and CDR2 is YYEEEE. Trimming cost V 4 bases and J 0 bases; bases outside gene matches: 6. The CDR3 consists of 15 residues. This CDR3 reads CASSPRGLSSYEQYF. CDR3 nucleotides: TGTGCCAGCAGCCCCAGGGGGCTAAGCTCCTACGAGCAGTACTTC.

The rearrangement joins TRBV9 to TRBJ2-3; TRBD2 aligns across 10 bases. Trimming took 4 bases from V and 5 from J; bases not matched to a gene: 4. Looked up from germline, CDR1 is SGDLS and CDR2 is YYNGEE. The CDR3 is 14 amino acids. The CDR3 protein is CASSPRTSGDTQYF. Written as DNA, the CDR3 is TGTGCCAGCAGCCCGCGGACTAGCGGAGATACGCAGTATTTT.

V gene TRBV6-5 combines with J gene TRBJ1-2; D might be TRBD1 (5 bases). Germline CDR1 MNHEY, CDR2 SVGAGI. V gave up 0 bases and J gave up 8 bases, with 13 bases separating them. The CDR3 spans 14 residues. Written as DNA, the CDR3 is TGTGCCAGCAGTTACTCAATGGGAGGGGTCGGCTACACCTTC. Protein: CASSYSMGGVGYTF.

This chain connects TRBV20-1 to TRBJ2-7; D is uncertain. From germline, CDR1 is DFQATT and CDR2 SNEGSKA (reference sequence). The length of the CDR3 is 11 residues. The V gene lost 5 bases and the J gene lost 3 bases, with 8 bases spanning the gap. CDR3 region: CSALTSYEQYF. CDR3 in DNA: TGCAGTGCTCTTACCAGCTACGAGCAGTACTTC.